This T cell receptor (beta chain) was recovered during a study of blood T cell repertoires in COVID-19. Germline V CDR1 and CDR2: LNHDA, SQIVND (reference sequence). The CDR3 covers 15 residues. V lost 10 bases to trimming and J lost 1 base, with 17 bases between them. TCRdb's table, derived via immunoSEQ multiplex PCR, lists solely in-frame clones and lacks some. The table has over 150,000 clones, 90% to 95% seen once. The chain employs TRBV19 and TRBJ1-5; D not resolved. The origin of this receptor is a middle-aged man with acute or convalescent COVID-19. The sample was peripheral blood. For the CDR3, the DNA is TGTGCCACTCAGGCCGGCGGGCGGAGCAATCAGCCCCAGCATTTT. This sequence encodes CATQAGGRSNQPQHF.